Listed below are T cell receptor beta chains from one sample, sequenced in a study of T cell responses to AZD1222 COVID-19 vaccine. Only in-frame clones appear in the TCRdb table, and some are missing; sequencing was by immunoSEQ multiplex PCR. The sample contains 180,000 or so clones, approximately 95% of which appear only once. The source material was peripheral blood, sampled 28 days after the second dose of the MenACWY control vaccine. The receptors originated from an adult who received the MenACWY meningococcal vaccine as a control. Both conserved end residues are part of each CDR3. Each record gives: D gene, clone size, J gene, V gene, CDR3 protein, CDR3 DNA. The D gene is left open where the match is weak. Clone size is shown for a subset of rows, as once, few, many or a class of expanded clone.

D gene: NA
clone size: NA
J gene: TRBJ1-1
V gene: TRBV10-2
CDR3 protein: CASSDPSGNTEAFF
CDR3 DNA: TGCGCCAGCAGTGATCCCTCAGGCAACACTGAAGCTTTCTTT

D gene: TRBD1
clone size: NA
J gene: TRBJ1-2
V gene: TRBV7-8
CDR3 protein: CASSFSAGQGYGYTF
CDR3 DNA: TGTGCCAGCAGCTTTTCGGCGGGACAGGGATATGGCTACACCTTC

D gene: TRBD2
clone size: NA
J gene: TRBJ2-1
V gene: TRBV6-5
CDR3 protein: CASRSPSGGDNEQFF
CDR3 DNA: TGTGCCAGCCGCAGTCCCAGCGGGGGGGACAATGAGCAGTTCTTC

D gene: NA
clone size: once
J gene: TRBJ1-4
V gene: TRBV28
CDR3 protein: CASSPAGSRNEKLFF
CDR3 DNA: TGTGCCAGCAGCCCGGCGGGCAGCCGTAATGAAAAACTGTTTTTT

D gene: NA
clone size: once
J gene: TRBJ2-2
V gene: TRBV7-2
CDR3 protein: CASSPGKGNRLGELFF
CDR3 DNA: TGTGCCAGCAGCCCCGGCAAGGGTAATAGATTGGGGGAGCTGTTTTTT

D gene: NA
clone size: NA
J gene: TRBJ1-1
V gene: TRBV19
CDR3 protein: CASRDNRNTEAFF
CDR3 DNA: TGTGCCAGTAGGGACAATCGGAACACTGAAGCTTTCTTT

D gene: NA
clone size: NA
J gene: TRBJ1-1
V gene: TRBV7-9
CDR3 protein: CASTSTPGAFF
CDR3 DNA: TGTGCCAGCACCTCTACTCCGGGGGCTTTCTTT

D gene: NA
clone size: NA
J gene: TRBJ2-5
V gene: TRBV2
CDR3 protein: CASSLNERETQYF
CDR3 DNA: TGTGCCAGCAGTCTTAATGAGAGAGAGACCCAGTACTTC

D gene: NA
clone size: NA
J gene: TRBJ2-2
V gene: TRBV18
CDR3 protein: CASSSPGRYGELFF
CDR3 DNA: TGTGCCAGCTCATCCCCGGGGAGGTACGGGGAGCTGTTTTTT

D gene: NA
clone size: once
J gene: TRBJ1-2
V gene: TRBV4-1
CDR3 protein: CASSQELGGYTF
CDR3 DNA: TGCGCCAGCAGCCAAGAATTGGGCGGCTACACCTTC

D gene: NA
clone size: NA
J gene: TRBJ1-1
V gene: TRBV12-5
CDR3 protein: CASGLSDSRRAFF
CDR3 DNA: TGTGCTAGTGGTTTGTCGGACAGCCGGAGAGCTTTCTTT